This entry concerns a single T cell receptor beta chain. In the source study's methods: Scientists estimated how many nucleated cells there were by amplifying reference gene primers. Measured with immunoSEQ multiplex PCR; TCRdb has only the in-frame clones, and not every one. D and trimming were read from the DNA, whereas the V and J calls and clone size are those reported in that table. The sample lists around 50,000 clones; around 84% were seen once. V shed 2 bases and J shed 4 bases, with 11 bases lying between them. Germline-derived CDR1 and CDR2 are SGHTA and FQGNSA. The CDR3 contains 15 residues. The sample comes from a study of blood T cell repertoires in COVID-19. About the research overall: Specimens from acute and convalescent COVID-19 originated in the United States, Italy and Spain. Sources were T cells, B-cell-depleted T cells, or PBMCs; the material itself was cDNA or gDNA.

This chain uses TRBV7-2 with TRBJ2-2, with TRBD2 as a possible D gene (6 bases). The TCR was taken from a human donor in a cohort sampled during active COVID-19. Sequencing was performed on peripheral blood. CDR3 residues: CASSLSWRVTGELFF. For the CDR3, the DNA is TGTGCCAGCAGCTTATCGTGGAGGGTCACCGGGGAGCTGTTTTTT.